This T cell receptor (beta chain) comes out of a study of cytomegalovirus exposure and HLA in healthy donors. General observations from the study: Presence/absence results assume similar sequencing depth per donor, which may not hold.

A multiplex PCR was run with 60 Vbeta primers and 13 Jbeta primers. Sequencing was performed with immunoSEQ multiplex PCR; in TCRdb, only in-frame clones are kept and a portion is missing. The sample shows about 170,000 clones, 75% to 85% of them seen only once. This CDR3 comprises 14 residues. Germline lookup yields CDR1 SQVTM and CDR2 ANQGSEA. After removal of 6 bases from V and 3 bases from J, the junction contained 10 bases not matched to a gene. As for this clone: Its antigen is currently unknown.

The receptor was derived from a woman between 50 and 59 years old in good health and CMV-seropositive. The rearrangement joins TRBV29-1 to TRBJ1-1; 7 bases align to TRBD1. The sequenced sample was PBMCs. The CDR3 loop is CSVKTGRSDTEAFF. CDR3 sequence (DNA): TGCAGCGTAAAGACAGGGAGGTCGGACACTGAAGCTTTCTTT.